This TCR beta chain was profiled in a study of early T cells in non-severe SARS-CoV-2 infection. Study summary: Whole-blood bulk RNA, unsorted, was sequenced, and chains were unpaired.

Germline CDR1 and CDR2: KGHSH and LQKENI. J was trimmed by 4 bases and V by 3 bases; bases with no gene match: 10. The CDR3 contains 16 residues. Attachment of unique molecular identifiers was made to individual cDNA molecules. TCRdb redid the calling of the 5' RACE reads with MiXCR, one entry per CDR3 protein. The data show approximately 31,000 distinct CDR3 sequences, approximately 6.3% seen once. The study's findings and limits: The VDJdb matching leaned toward anti-spike CD8 responses and overlooked private and CD4 specificities.

A note on this clonotype: The antigen is undetermined.

The source is an adult who was a healthcare worker with PCR-confirmed SARS-CoV-2 infection or an uninfected control (not recorded which). The chain employs TRBV18 and TRBJ2-3; 7 nucleotides line up with TRBD2. Sequencing was carried out using whole blood. The CDR3 is CASSPIGGSGADTQYF. CDR3 nucleotide sequence: TGTGCCAGCTCACCCATAGGCGGGAGTGGCGCAGATACGCAGTATTTT.